One sample yielded the 13 T cell receptor beta chains listed below, sequenced in a study of T cell responses to AZD1222 COVID-19 vaccine. This table comes from immunoSEQ multiplex PCR, and its TCRdb copy is limited to in-frame clones, with some not included. The top ten hold 1.3% of the sample, which has 150,000 to 200,000 clones, under 95% seen once. Sequencing was performed on peripheral blood, taken 28 days after the second AZD1222 dose. These receptors came from an adult who received the AZD1222 COVID-19 vaccine.

This rearrangement joins TRBV6-2 or TRBV6-3 to TRBJ1-5; TRBD1 matches 8 bases. With V trimmed by 4 bases and J by 5 bases, 7 bases remained unmatched. Germline-derived CDR1 and CDR2 are MNHEY and SVGEGT. The length of the CDR3 is 15 residues. CDR3 nucleotide sequence: TGTGCCAGCAGTTTTGACAGGGGAACCCATCAGCCCCAGCATTTT. It yields the protein CASSFDRGTHQPQHF.

The rearrangement uses TRBV5-5 and TRBJ1-1; D not resolved. Deletions cut 4 bases from V and 11 bases from J, with 18 bases between. The CDR3 totals 13 residues. The germline V gene has CDR1 SGHKS and CDR2 YYEKEE (reference sequence). CDR3 sequence (DNA): TGTGCCAGCAGCCATGGCGAGGGCCTGGGGGCTTTCTTT. Protein: CASSHGEGLGAFF.

By sample fraction, this clone is medium-sized. The chain has TRBV29-1 and TRBJ1-2, with 9 positions matching TRBD1. Losses at the gene ends were 6 bases for V and 7 bases for J; bases not matched to a gene: 18. This CDR3 region has 16 residues. CDR1 is SQVTM and CDR2 is ANQGSEA in the germline V gene. CDR3 region: CSVAIAGDRDSSGYTF. CDR3 sequence (DNA): TGCAGCGTCGCTATAGCGGGGGACAGGGATTCCTCTGGCTACACCTTC. The variable domain in full, with the rest retrieved from reference TRBV29-1 and TRBJ1-2, is SAVISQKPSRDICQRGTSLTIQCQVDSQVTMMFWYRQQPGQSLTLIATANQGSEATYESGFVIDKFPISRPNLTFSTLTVSNMSPEDSSIYLCSVAIAGDRDSSGYTFGSGTRLTVV.

The chain carries TRBV6-6 and TRBJ2-3; D ambiguous. Germline V gives CDR1 MNHNY, CDR2 SVGAGI (reference sequence). The germline V and J ends were trimmed by 6 bases and 5 bases, with 21 bases remaining between them. The CDR3 totals 16 residues. The CDR3 is CASSPLSILMGDTQYF. As DNA, the CDR3 is TGTGCCAGCAGCCCCCTTTCGATTCTGATGGGAGATACGCAGTATTTT.

The chain uses TRBV15 and TRBJ1-1; no clear D. The germline V gene encodes CDR1 LNHNV and CDR2 YYDKDF (reference sequence). This CDR3 is built from 15 residues. V lost 1 base, J lost 0 bases, and 9 bases lay in between. CDR3 residues: CATSRGAVMNTEAFF. The CDR3 bases are TGTGCCACCAGCAGAGGGGCAGTCATGAACACTGAAGCTTTCTTT.

The chain has TRBV5-1 and TRBJ1-2, with 8 bases identical to TRBD1. The CDR3 is made up of 15 amino acids. CDR1 SGHRS and CDR2 YFSETQ come from the germline V gene. Germline trimming cut 4 bases from V and 8 bases from J; bases unmatched to any gene: 13. The DNA of the CDR3 is TGCGCCAGCAGCAAAGGACAGGGAGGGCTAGACGGCTACACCTTC. Its protein is CASSKGQGGLDGYTF.

The rearrangement uses TRBV6-5 and TRBJ2-1; D unresolved. The CDR3 extends over 13 amino acids. Per the germline V gene, CDR1 is MNHEY and CDR2 is SVGAGI. The germline V and J ends were trimmed by 1 base and 9 bases, with 10 bases remaining between them. CDR3 in amino acids: CASSYYPRGEQFF. CDR3 bases: TGTGCCAGCAGTTACTACCCGCGTGGTGAGCAGTTCTTC.

The CDR3 sequence: CASSHREQYF. In DNA, the CDR3 is TGTGCCAGCAGCCATCGGGAGCAGTACTTC. The chain combines TRBV6-5 with TRBJ2-7; D is undetermined. Germline CDR1 reads MNHEY; CDR2 reads SVGAGI. V shed 6 bases and J shed 7 bases, with 7 bases lying between them. The CDR3 covers 10 residues.

The chain couples TRBV5-1 to TRBJ2-2, with D possibly matching TRBD2 (6 bases). The germline CDR1 and CDR2 sequences are SGHRS and YFSETQ. Trimming shortened V by 3 bases and J by 3 bases, and 12 bases separated the two germline ends. The length of the CDR3 is 15 residues. The CDR3 spells CASSSGGADTGELFF. The CDR3 coding sequence is TGCGCCAGCAGCTCCGGCGGGGCGGACACCGGGGAGCTGTTTTTT.

The chain has TRBV27 and TRBJ2-7; 11 bases fit TRBD2. The CDR3 runs to 17 residues. Per germline, CDR1 MNHEY and CDR2 SMNVEV (reference sequence). The junction had 16 bases not matched to a gene; V was cut back by 2 bases and J by 10 bases. The CDR3 nucleotides are TGTGCCAGCAGTTTAACCTATAATGTAGCGGGAGGGCCCCGTCAGTACTTC. It codes for CASSLTYNVAGGPRQYF.

The chain carries TRBV25-1 and TRBJ1-1; D is ambiguous. The CDR3 contains 14 residues. V lost 2 bases to trimming and J lost 0 bases, with 7 bases between them. CDR1 is MGHDK, CDR2 SYGVNS, per germline. This chain's CDR3 is CASSEGSMNTEAFF. CDR3 DNA: TGTGCCAGCAGTGAAGGGTCCATGAACACTGAAGCTTTCTTT.

The rearrangement uses TRBV5-6 and TRBJ2-7; 8 bases are a match to TRBD2. V lost 1 base, J lost 5 bases, and 11 bases stayed unmatched. The CDR3 sequence is 16 residues long. The germline CDR1 and CDR2 sequences are SGHDT and YYEEEE. The CDR3 DNA follows: TGTGCCAGCAGCTTGAACAACCGGGGGGGCCGGAACGAGCAGTACTTC. It yields the protein CASSLNNRGGRNEQYF. Full variable domain (missing parts from reference TRBV5-6 and TRBJ2-7): DAGVTQSPTHLIKTRGQQVTLRCSPKSGHDTVSWYQQALGQGPQFIFQYYEEEERQRGNFPDRFSGHQFPNYSSELNVNALLLGDSALYLCASSLNNRGGRNEQYFGPGTRLTVT.

CDR3 protein: CASTGRGYQETQYF. CDR3 sequence (DNA): TGTGCCAGCACGGGAAGGGGGTACCAAGAGACCCAGTACTTC. The rearrangement uses TRBV2 and TRBJ2-5; D might be TRBD1 (6 bases). The CDR3 covers 14 residues. V was trimmed by 7 bases and J by 0 bases, leaving 12 bases between them. Germline CDR1 is SNHLY and CDR2 is FYNNEI.